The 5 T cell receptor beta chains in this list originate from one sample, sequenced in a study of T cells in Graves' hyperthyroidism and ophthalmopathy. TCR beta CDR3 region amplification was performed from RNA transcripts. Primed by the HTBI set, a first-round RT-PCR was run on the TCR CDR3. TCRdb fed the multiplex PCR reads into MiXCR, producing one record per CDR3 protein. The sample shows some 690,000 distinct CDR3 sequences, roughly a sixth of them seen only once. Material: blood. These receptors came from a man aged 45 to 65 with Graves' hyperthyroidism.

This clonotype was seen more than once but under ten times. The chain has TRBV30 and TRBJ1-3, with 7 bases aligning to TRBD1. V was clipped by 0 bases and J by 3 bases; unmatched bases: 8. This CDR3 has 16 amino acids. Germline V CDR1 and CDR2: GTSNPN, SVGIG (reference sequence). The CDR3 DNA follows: TGTGCCTGGAGTGTTGGCAGGGGGGAATTTGGAAACACCATATATTTT. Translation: CAWSVGRGEFGNTIYF. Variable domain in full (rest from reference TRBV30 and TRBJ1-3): SQTIHQWPATLVQPVGSPLSLECTVEGTSNPNLYWYRQAAGRGLQLLFYSVGIGQISSEVPQNLSASRPQDRQFILSSKKLLLSDSGFYLCAWSVGRGEFGNTIYFGEGSWLTVV.

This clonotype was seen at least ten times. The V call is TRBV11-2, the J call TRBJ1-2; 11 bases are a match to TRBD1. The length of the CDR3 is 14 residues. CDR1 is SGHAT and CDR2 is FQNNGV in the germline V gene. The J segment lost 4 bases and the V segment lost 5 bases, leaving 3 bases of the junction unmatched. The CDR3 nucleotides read TGTGCCAGCAGCGCCGGGACAGGGGGCTATGGCTACACCTTC. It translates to CASSAGTGGYGYTF.

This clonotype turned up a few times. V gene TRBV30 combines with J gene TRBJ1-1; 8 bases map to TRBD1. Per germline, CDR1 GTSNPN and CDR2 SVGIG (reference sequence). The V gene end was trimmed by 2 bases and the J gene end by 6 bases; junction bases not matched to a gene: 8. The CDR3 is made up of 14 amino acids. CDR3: CAWSPDRGVSEAFF. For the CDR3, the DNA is TGTGCCTGGAGTCCTGACAGGGGAGTCTCTGAAGCTTTCTTT.

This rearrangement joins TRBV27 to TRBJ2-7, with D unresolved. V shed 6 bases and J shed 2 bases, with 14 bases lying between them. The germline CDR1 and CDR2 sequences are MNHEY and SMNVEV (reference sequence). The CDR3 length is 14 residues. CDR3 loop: CASSQSSAAYEQYF. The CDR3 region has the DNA TGTGCCAGCAGCCAGAGCAGTGCGGCCTACGAGCAGTACTTC.

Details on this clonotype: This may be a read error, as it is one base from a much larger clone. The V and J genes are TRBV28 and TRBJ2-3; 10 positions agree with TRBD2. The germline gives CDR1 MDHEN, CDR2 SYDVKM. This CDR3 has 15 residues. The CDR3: CVSTPLAGLTDTQYF. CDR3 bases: TGTGTCAGCACCCCACTAGCGGGACTTACAGATACGCAGTATTTT.